These 29 T cell receptor beta chains share one sample of origin, sequenced in a study of blood T cell repertoires in COVID-19. Repertoires were generated with immunoSEQ multiplex PCR, while TCRdb's copy carries only in-frame clones and drops some. The sample has approximately 10,000 clones; approximately 85% are singletons. The sample taken for sequencing was peripheral blood. These TCRs come from a human donor in a cohort sampled during active COVID-19.

The chain is built from TRBV29-1 and TRBJ2-7; 9 bases align to TRBD1. Germline V gene sequence: CDR1 SQVTM, CDR2 ANQGSEA. The CDR3 is 16 residues long. V dropped 0 bases and J dropped 2; count of bases not matched to a gene: 8. CDR3 in amino acids: CSVEEETRTGAYEQYF. CDR3 DNA sequence: TGCAGCGTTGAAGAAGAGACCCGGACAGGGGCCTACGAGCAGTACTTC.

This clone was observed a few times. The chain uses TRBV5-1 and TRBJ1-5, with TRBD1 identical over 9 bases. Germline trimming cut 4 bases from V and 11 bases from J; bases unmatched to any gene: 7. The CDR3 contains 13 residues. CDR1 and CDR2 (germline): SGHRS, YFSETQ. CDR3 sequence: CASSGTGLGAQHF. The CDR3 DNA sequence: TGCGCCAGCAGCGGGACAGGGCTCGGGGCCCAGCATTTT.

V and J are TRBV19 and TRBJ2-7, with TRBD2 as a possible D gene (5 bases). This CDR3 contains 14 residues. Germline values: CDR1 LNHDA, CDR2 SQIVND (reference sequence). V was shortened by 4 bases and J by 2 bases, with 12 bases between the two germline ends. CDR3 sequence: CASSKGERTYEQYF. As DNA, the CDR3 is TGTGCCAGTAGTAAGGGAGAACGGACCTACGAGCAGTACTTC.

The rearrangement joins TRBV6-6 to TRBJ2-7; possibly TRBD2 for D (6 bases). The CDR3 is 14 amino acids. V was clipped by 1 base and J by 6 bases, with 13 bases between them. CDR1 MNHNY and CDR2 SVGAGI come from the germline V gene (reference sequence). This CDR3 reads CASSYLGEDGEQYF. CDR3 bases: TGTGCCAGCAGTTACTTGGGGGAGGATGGCGAGCAGTACTTC.

The chain is built from TRBV10-3 and TRBJ1-5, with D unclear. CDR1 is ENHRY and CDR2 is SYGVKD in the germline V gene. The CDR3 length is 16 residues. The ends were cut back, 4 bases at V and 0 bases at J, with 13 bases in the middle. The CDR3 nucleotides read TGTGCCATCAGTGTCTTCGATAGGAGTAGCAATCAGCCCCAGCATTTT. Its translation is CAISVFDRSSNQPQHF.

This clone was picked up a small number of times. The V and J genes are TRBV2 and TRBJ1-1; 7 bases match TRBD1. The junction had 19 bases not matched to a gene; V was cut back by 5 bases and J by 10 bases. Germline V CDR1 and CDR2: SNHLY, FYNNEI. The CDR3 length is 16 residues. The CDR3 coding sequence is TGTGCCAGCAGTTCAAAGCCTTCGACAGGGTATCGGGGAGCTTTCTTT. Amino acid sequence: CASSSKPSTGYRGAFF.

This clone came up a few times. The chain couples TRBV18 to TRBJ2-2, with a tentative D call TRBD1 (7 bases). Germline V gene data show CDR1 as KGHSH and CDR2 as LQKENI. This CDR3 is built from 15 residues. Trimming pared 3 bases from V and 4 bases from J, leaving 12 bases between. CDR3 nucleotides: TGTGCCAGCTCACCGGAGGGGGCCGGCACCGGGGAGCTGTTTTTT. Encoded protein: CASSPEGAGTGELFF.

This sequence joins TRBV30 and TRBJ1-1; D gene ambiguous. This CDR3 contains 13 residues. In germline, CDR1 is GTSNPN, CDR2 SVGIG (reference sequence). V was shortened by 2 bases and J by 1 base, with 8 bases between the two germline ends. The CDR3 DNA sequence: TGTGCCTGGAGTAGGCGGGGGAACACTGAAGCTTTCTTT. Its translation: CAWSRRGNTEAFF.

Here the CDR3 reads CASTTGGEQFF. The CDR3 DNA is TGTGCCAGCACGACCGGCGGTGAGCAGTTCTTC. The chain uses TRBV7-9 and TRBJ2-1; D is unresolved. Germline CDR1 reads SEHNR; CDR2 reads FQNEAQ (reference sequence). This CDR3 comprises 11 residues. V was pared by 7 bases and J by 9 bases, with 10 bases between.

The V and J genes are TRBV5-4 and TRBJ2-1, with a weak D call TRBD2 (5 bases). Germline-derived CDR1 and CDR2 are SGHNT and YYREEE (reference sequence). V was trimmed by 3 bases and J by 8 bases, leaving 12 bases between them. This CDR3 contains 13 residues. CDR3 coding DNA: TGTGCCAGCAGCTATCGGGGATGGGATGAGCAGTTCTTC. It codes for CASSYRGWDEQFF. Together with reference TRBV5-4 and TRBJ2-1, the CDR3 gives the full variable domain: ETGVTQSPTHLIKTRGQQVTLRCSSQSGHNTVSWYQQALGQGPQFIFQYYREEENGRGNFPPRFSGLQFPNYSSELNVNALELDDSALYLCASSYRGWDEQFFGPGTRLTVL.

This clone has just one count. This sequence joins TRBV7-2 and TRBJ2-7; unclear D gene. V was clipped by 5 bases and J by 7 bases, with 12 bases between them. Germline lookup yields CDR1 SGHTA and CDR2 FQGNSA. CDR3 size: 12 residues. The CDR3 spells CASSLTGWEQYF. The CDR3 DNA follows: TGTGCCAGCAGCCTCACCGGGTGGGAGCAGTACTTC.

This sequence joins TRBV9 and TRBJ2-5; the D gene is possibly TRBD2 (5 bases). Germline V gene data show CDR1 as SGDLS and CDR2 as YYNGEE. The CDR3 totals 14 residues. Trimming took 1 base from V and 1 from J, leaving 8 bases between them. The chain's CDR3 is CASSVKGVQETQYF. CDR3 DNA: TGTGCCAGCAGCGTAAAGGGAGTCCAAGAGACCCAGTACTTC.

This clone was seen a single time. The chain uses TRBV2 and TRBJ1-2; D call uncertain. V lost 6 bases to trimming and J lost 4 bases, with 9 bases between them. Germline-derived CDR1 and CDR2 are SNHLY and FYNNEI. There are 12 residues in the CDR3. The DNA of the CDR3 is TGTGCCAGCAGCGAGGGCGGCTATGGCTACACCTTC. It translates to CASSEGGYGYTF.

The chain employs TRBV10-3 and TRBJ2-7; 14 bases agree with TRBD2. With V trimmed by 6 bases and J by 2 bases, 21 bases remained unmatched. The germline CDR1 and CDR2 sequences are ENHRY and SYGVKD. The CDR3 contains 21 residues. In nucleotides, the CDR3 is TGTGCCATCAGGCCTGACCTTGGCGGGACTAGCGGGAGCGGCAGGACCTACGAGCAGTACTTC. This gives the protein CAIRPDLGGTSGSGRTYEQYF.

V and J are TRBV2 and TRBJ2-3; 7 bases are shared with TRBD2. Germline values: CDR1 SNHLY, CDR2 FYNNEI. Losses at the gene ends were 7 bases for V and 4 bases for J; bases not matched to a gene: 8. The CDR3 sequence is 14 residues long. The CDR3 coding sequence is TGTGCCAGCAATCGGCGGGAGCGGTCAGATACGCAGTATTTT. Its protein is CASNRRERSDTQYF.

This chain uses TRBV5-1 with TRBJ2-3, with D possibly TRBD1 on 6 matching bases. Looked up from germline, CDR1 is SGHRS and CDR2 is YFSETQ. This CDR3 spans 15 amino acids. Trimming pared 1 base from V and 1 base from J, leaving 10 bases between. In nucleotides, the CDR3 is TGCGCCAGCAGCTTGACAGGGAGAGGCACAGATACGCAGTATTTT. It specifies CASSLTGRGTDTQYF.

V gene TRBV7-3 combines with J gene TRBJ2-2; D may be TRBD2 (6 bases). CDR1 is SGHTA, CDR2 FQGTGA, per germline. Trimming shortened V by 0 bases and J by 1 base, and 6 bases separated the two germline ends. This CDR3 comprises 15 residues. The CDR3 DNA sequence: TGTGCCAGCAGCTTAACTAGCGGGAACACCGGGGAGCTGTTTTTT. It translates to CASSLTSGNTGELFF.

CDR3 region: CASSQWGAGELFF. In DNA, the CDR3 is TGCGCCAGCAGCCAATGGGGGGCCGGGGAGCTGTTTTTT. The gene calls are TRBV4-1 and TRBJ2-2, with D perhaps TRBD2 (6 bases). The CDR3 spans 13 residues. The V end lost 2 bases, the J end lost 6 bases, and 7 bases lay between the germline ends. Germline-derived CDR1 and CDR2 are MGHRA and YSYEKL.

The CDR3, as DNA: TGTGCCAGCAGCGCCTCAAGGACAGGGCGTAATTCACCCCTCCACTTT. It is translated as CASSASRTGRNSPLHF. The rearrangement joins TRBV5-6 to TRBJ1-6, with TRBD1 matching 8 bases. The CDR3 covers 16 residues. Germline V gives CDR1 SGHDT, CDR2 YYEEEE. Trimming cost V 4 bases and J 6 bases; bases outside gene matches: 9.

The chain is built from TRBV18 and TRBJ1-2; 7 positions agree with TRBD1. CDR1 and CDR2 from the germline V gene are KGHSH and LQKENI. The trim removed 5 bases at V and 1 base at J, leaving 7 bases unmatched. There are 15 residues in the CDR3. This CDR3 is CASSFDREDNYGYTF. The CDR3 coding sequence is TGTGCCAGCTCATTTGACAGGGAGGATAACTATGGCTACACCTTC. Using reference TRBV18 and TRBJ1-2 for the parts outside the CDR3, the full variable domain is NAGVMQNPRHLVRRRGQEARLRCSPMKGHSHVYWYRQLPEEGLKFMVYLQKENIIDESGMPKERFSAEFPKEGPSILRIQQVVRGDSAAYFCASSFDREDNYGYTFGSGTRLTVV.

The rearrangement links TRBV4-2 to TRBJ1-2; 10 nucleotides align to TRBD1. V trimming: 2 bases; J trimming: 4 bases; junction bases outside the gene matches: 4. CDR3 length equals 15 residues. Germline CDR1 and CDR2: LGHNA and YNFKEQ. CDR3 DNA: TGTGCCAGCAGCCAACCGGGACAGGGGAGCTATGGCTACACCTTC. Its translation is CASSQPGQGSYGYTF.

This clone was observed a handful of times. The rearrangement joins TRBV30 to TRBJ1-5, with D perhaps TRBD1 (6 bases). The V end was cut by 2 bases, the J end by 7 bases, with 12 bases between. The germline gives CDR1 GTSNPN, CDR2 SVGIG (reference sequence). This CDR3 region has 13 residues. In DNA form, the CDR3 reads TGTGCCTGGAGTCACAGGGAGCGCCAGCCCCAGCATTTT. It encodes CAWSHRERQPQHF.

The chain links TRBV25-1 to TRBJ1-2, with TRBD1 identical over 7 bases. The V gene's germline CDR1 is MGHDK and CDR2 SYGVNS. The CDR3 contains 16 residues. Trimming at V came to 6 bases and at J to 4 bases, leaving 14 bases not matched to a gene. As DNA, the CDR3 is TGTGCCAGCAGCCCAAACCGAGGCAGGGGGGTCTATGGCTACACCTTC. This gives the protein CASSPNRGRGVYGYTF.

The rearrangement links TRBV27 to TRBJ1-2; a possible D gene is TRBD1 (5 bases). The CDR3 is made up of 12 amino acids. V dropped 6 bases and J dropped 6 bases, with 11 bases sitting between them. Germline V gene sequence: CDR1 MNHEY, CDR2 SMNVEV (reference sequence). The CDR3 nucleotides read TGTGCCAGCAGGCAGGGAGGGGATGGCTACACCTTC. Translated: CASRQGGDGYTF.

The V and J genes are TRBV5-1 and TRBJ2-5; 7 bases are shared with TRBD1. J was trimmed by 1 base and V by 3 bases; bases with no gene match: 3. Germline values: CDR1 SGHRS, CDR2 YFSETQ. The CDR3 length is 14 residues. CDR3 loop: CASSSGTVQETQYF. The DNA for the CDR3 is TGCGCCAGCAGCTCCGGGACAGTCCAAGAGACCCAGTACTTC. The full variable domain, rest sourced from reference TRBV5-1 and TRBJ2-5, is KAGVTQTPRYLIKTRGQQVTLSCSPISGHRSVSWYQQTPGQGLQFLFEYFSETQRNKGNFPGRFSGRQFSNSRSEMNVSTLELGDSALYLCASSSGTVQETQYFGPGTRLLVL.

The chain employs TRBV2 and TRBJ2-5, with D perhaps TRBD1 (6 bases). This CDR3 region has 12 residues. V dropped 4 bases and J dropped 3 bases, with 6 bases sitting between them. CDR1 and CDR2 from the germline V gene are SNHLY and FYNNEI. CDR3 region: CASSGTEETQYF. The CDR3 coding sequence is TGTGCCAGCAGTGGGACAGAAGAGACCCAGTACTTC.

About this clone: The sample has other DNA sequences that encode this CDR3 too. The J gene is TRBJ2-7, the V gene TRBV19; TRBD2 is a possible D gene (5 bases). V dropped 1 base and J dropped 2 bases, with 9 bases sitting between them. Germline CDR1 reads LNHDA; CDR2 reads SQIVND (reference sequence). This CDR3 is 14 amino acids long. Here the CDR3 reads CASSIGAGTYEQYF. CDR3 sequence (DNA): TGTGCCAGTAGTATAGGTGCGGGCACCTACGAGCAGTACTTC.

The rearrangement uses TRBV25-1 and TRBJ2-2; D remains ambiguous. Trimming removed 3 bases from V and 5 bases from J, with 10 bases in between. CDR1 is MGHDK, CDR2 SYGVNS, per germline. This CDR3 region has 14 residues. The CDR3 DNA reads as TGTGCCAGCAGTGACTCGGTGTCGACCGGGGAGCTGTTTTTT. Protein sequence: CASSDSVSTGELFF.

The chain joins TRBV7-2 to TRBJ2-7; 11 bases are shared with TRBD2. The J segment lost 6 bases and the V segment lost 4 bases, leaving 8 bases of the junction unmatched. The CDR3 length is 15 residues. The germline V gene has CDR1 SGHTA and CDR2 FQGNSA. The CDR3 region is CASSSSSGGPPEQYF. CDR3 DNA sequence: TGTGCCAGCAGCTCCTCTAGCGGGGGGCCGCCCGAGCAGTACTTC.